What follows describes a single T cell receptor (beta chain). With the read ending 3 residues before the CDR3 end, the germline J gene is used to fill in that end. The sample originates from a study of T cells in women clearing cervical HPV infection. Method: immunoSEQ multiplex PCR; TCRdb's copy keeps in-frame clones and lacks some. This table lists 30,000 to 35,000 clones. This CDR3 contains 15 residues. Germline CDR1 is SEHNR and CDR2 is FQNEAQ (reference sequence). Sample: blood buffy coat. This chain links TRBV7-9 with TRBJ1-2, with D possibly TRBD1 on 5 matching bases. This TCR was sampled from a woman between 18 and 69 years old with a cervical HPV16 infection that either progressed to CIN3+ or cleared (not recorded which). The CDR3 bases that were read are TGTGCCAGCAGCTCTCTAGGGCCAGAGGGGTTTGAA. As protein: CASSSLGPEGFE. The entire CDR3 protein reads CASSSLGPEGFEYTF.